Described below is a single TCR beta chain sequence and its context. This sample stems from a study of blood T cell repertoires in COVID-19. The overall study: Italy, Spain and the United States were the sources of the convalescent and acute COVID-19 samples. T cells, B-cell-depleted T cells, or PBMCs supplied cDNA or gDNA.

The CDR3 consists of 13 residues. Trimming cost V 2 bases and J 5 bases, with 9 bases left between them. Profiled with immunoSEQ multiplex PCR; TCRdb holds only in-frame clones, not every one. This table has fewer than 150,000 clones, around 78% appearing once. What was sequenced was peripheral blood. The origin of this receptor is a human donor in a cohort sampled during active COVID-19. V gene TRBV12-3 or TRBV12-4 combines with J gene TRBJ2-5; D not certain. CDR3 residues: CASSLRRRETQYF. CDR3 DNA sequence: TGTGCCAGCAGTTTAAGGCGGCGGGAGACCCAGTACTTC.